One and the same sample provided the 9 T cell receptor delta chains below, sequenced in a study of gamma-delta chains in newborns, infants, children. TCRdb processed the reads again with the CATT caller. The table records 5,000 to 7,000 delta-chain clones, approximately 2.4% of them present only once. The sequenced sample was blood. Source of these receptors: a child who was a newborn, infant or young child, either healthy, febrile or measles-vaccinated (not recorded which).

A few counts support this clone. This likely stems from a read error, as it lies one base from a far larger clone. The same CDR3 arises from other DNA sequences in this sample as well. The rearrangement joins TRDV2 to TRDJ2; 10 bases align to TRDD3. The CDR3 is made up of 15 amino acids. The V gene's germline CDR1 is GEAIGNYY and CDR2 EKD. This CDR3 reads CACDILGDLTAQLFF. The DNA for the CDR3 is TGTGCCTGTGACATACTGGGGGATTTGACAGCACAGCTCTTCTTT.

To note about this clone: This DNA's translation differs at residue 14 from TCRdb's protein, which comes from a much larger clone; a read error is likely, and the protein shown is translated from the DNA. In nucleotides, the CDR3 is TGTGCCTGTGACACCGGCTGGGGCAGCTCCTGGGACACCCAACAGATGTTTTTC. Translated, it gives CACDTGWGSSWDTQQMFF. V usage is TRDV2 and J usage is TRDJ3, with D possibly TRDD3 on 6 matching bases. The CDR3 runs 18 residues. CDR1 is GEAIGNYY, CDR2 EKD, per germline.

Regarding this clone: With a much larger clone just one base away, this may be a read error. Other DNA sequences within the sample encode an identical CDR3. The chain links TRDV2 to TRDJ2; D is unresolved. Germline CDR1 and CDR2: GEAIGNYY and EKD. There are 15 residues in the CDR3. Trimming pared 7 bases from V and 8 bases from J, leaving 22 bases between. As DNA, the CDR3 is TGTGCCTGCGACCCCATACTGCCCACCTTTGCACAACTCTTCTTT. It translates to CACDPILPTFAQLFF.

This clone appeared a few times. TCRdb's protein sequence differs at residue 8 from the translated DNA; the protein presented here follows the DNA. The CDR3 nucleotides are TGTGCAGCAAGCCAAAGGGTGTGGGATTTGACAGCACAACTCTTCTTT. It yields the protein CAASQRVWDLTAQLFF. The chain employs TRAV29/DV5 and TRDJ2; no definite D call. Germline V CDR1 and CDR2: NSMFDY, ISSIKDK. The CDR3 contains 16 residues. The V end was cut by 1 base, the J end by 1 base, with 14 bases between.

As to this clone: This probably arose from a read error, given a far larger clone one base away. Other DNA sequences within the sample encode an identical CDR3. The chain joins TRDV2 to TRDJ3; 11 bases align to TRDD3. Germline CDR1 is GEAIGNYY and CDR2 is EKD. The CDR3 is made up of 19 amino acids. J gave up 4 bases and V 2 bases, and 9 bases lay outside the gene matches. CDR3 amino acids: CACDRVLGDTPWDTRQMFF. The CDR3 DNA is TGTGCCTGTGACAGAGTATTGGGGGATACGCCTTGGGACACCCGACAGATGTTTTTC.

On this clone itself: Since a far larger clone is one base different, this is likely a read error. Distinct nucleotide sequences in the sample also encode this CDR3. V and J are TRDV2 and TRDJ2; 11 bases line up with TRDD3. This CDR3 contains 17 residues. Germline-derived CDR1 and CDR2 are GEAIGNYY and EKD. CDR3 region: CACDILGDNSLTAQLFF. The CDR3 nucleotides read TGTGCCTGCGACATACTGGGGGATAATTCGTTGACAGCACAACTCTTCTTT.

This clone was counted between two and nine times. This chain connects TRDV2 to TRDJ3; 10 bases match TRDD3. In germline, CDR1 is GEAIGNYY, CDR2 EKD. The CDR3 runs 21 residues. J gave up 7 bases and V 3 bases, and 20 bases lay outside the gene matches. The CDR3 is CACDQVDSGGYQSCDTRQMFF. In DNA, the CDR3 is TGTGCCTGTGACCAGGTGGATTCTGGGGGATATCAGAGCTGTGACACCCGACAGATGTTTTTC.

A remark on this clone: An end of the junction differs from the germline gene, which may be a read error. The chain employs TRDV2 and TRDJ2, with TRDD3 identical over 13 bases. Germline CDR1 and CDR2: GEAIGNYY and EKD. The CDR3 is 19 amino acids. The CDR3 protein is CARDPILGDTQALTAQLFF. The DNA of the CDR3 is TGTGCCCGTGACCCAATACTGGGGGATACGCAAGCTTTGACAGCACAACTCTTCTTT.

By sample fraction, this clone is medium-sized. The genes are TRDV2 and TRDJ2; TRDD3 is a possible D gene (6 bases). There are 16 residues in the CDR3. V was clipped by 0 bases and J by 1 base, with 11 bases between them. Germline V gene sequence: CDR1 GEAIGNYY, CDR2 EKD. CDR3 in amino acids: CACDTVVGGLTAQLFF. CDR3 coding DNA: TGTGCCTGTGACACCGTGGTGGGGGGTTTGACAGCACAACTCTTCTTT.